This entry is about one T cell receptor beta chain. The data belong to a study of cytomegalovirus exposure and HLA in healthy donors. In germline, CDR1 is MNHEY, CDR2 SMNVEV (reference sequence). CDR3 length: 13 residues. V lost 8 bases and J lost 3, with 14 bases in between. The repertoire was sequenced with immunoSEQ multiplex PCR; TCRdb's copy has only in-frame clones and lacks some. The sample includes around 150,000 clones, around 90% of them seen just once. The rearrangement uses TRBV27 and TRBJ2-7; tentative D call: TRBD1 (6 bases). The sequence was obtained from a woman aged 18-29 years in good health and CMV-seropositive. The sample was PBMCs. The CDR3 sequence: CASGKIGGYEQYF. CDR3 DNA sequence: TGTGCCAGCGGGAAAATAGGGGGCTACGAGCAGTACTTC.